This T cell receptor beta chain was captured by sequencing in a study of neurological immune-mediated disorders. Each CDR3 protein is one row after TCRdb ran MiXCR on the 5' RACE reads. The repertoire holds roughly 100,000 distinct CDR3 sequences, with 3.5% as singletons. This CDR3 spans 14 amino acids. The V gene end was trimmed by 2 bases and the J gene end by 7 bases; junction bases not matched to a gene: 5. The sample holds many counts of this clonotype. Sequenced: PBMCs. The sequence was obtained from a woman aged 18 to 35 with multiple sclerosis. V usage is TRBV12-3 or TRBV12-4 and J usage is TRBJ1-2, with 9 bases matching TRBD1. The CDR3 protein is CASSLWDRVRGYTF. CDR3 bases: TGTGCCAGCAGTTTATGGGACAGGGTTCGTGGCTACACCTTC.